The 10 T cell receptor beta chains in this list originate from one sample, sequenced in a study of blood T cells in healthy people across ages. A second PCR, run for 7 to 11 cycles, used a sample-barcoded 5' primer plus a J-beta primer mix. One entry per CDR3 protein results from TCRdb running MiXCR on the 5' RACE reads. The repertoire consists of 720,000 or so distinct CDR3 sequences, with 40% to 45% occurring once and the leading ten covering about 30%. Sequencing was performed on blood. The receptors were gathered from a man older than 75 in good health.

This clonotype has just one count. A read error may account for a junction end that differs from germline. This chain uses TRBV6-5 with TRBJ2-1; a weak D match, TRBD2 (6 bases). CDR3 length equals 11 residues. Germline V gene sequence: CDR1 MNHEY, CDR2 SVGAGI. The CDR3 sequence is CAGRANNEQFF. The CDR3 region has the DNA TGCGCGGGGCGGGCTAACAATGAGCAGTTCTTC.

This clonotype was seen repeatedly, ten times or more. The gene calls are TRBV29-1 and TRBJ1-2, with TRBD1 identical over 11 bases. Germline loops: CDR1 SQVTM, CDR2 ANQGSEA. V lost 6 bases and J lost 7; bases outside the gene matches: 4. The CDR3 length is 12 residues. The DNA of the CDR3 is TGCAGCGTGTGGACAGGGGGCCCTGGCTACACCTTC. Translating gives CSVWTGGPGYTF.

The rearrangement joins TRBV20-1 to TRBJ2-7; 9 bases line up with TRBD2. Losses at the gene ends were 3 bases for V and 0 bases for J; bases not matched to a gene: 12. CDR3 length equals 17 residues. Germline V lookup: CDR1 DFQATT, CDR2 SNEGSKA (reference sequence). DNA for the CDR3: TGCAGTGCTAGTGATGCCTACGGGACTAGCCGCTCCTACGAGCAGTACTTC. Translated: CSASDAYGTSRSYEQYF.

The chain links TRBV7-9 to TRBJ1-5; TRBD1 is a possible D gene (5 bases). V shed 5 bases and J shed 5 bases, with 19 bases lying between them. The CDR3 loop spans 16 amino acids. CDR1 SEHNR and CDR2 FQNEAQ come from the germline V gene (reference sequence). Here the CDR3 reads CASSPRTNRIDQPQHF. The CDR3 bases are TGTGCCAGCAGCCCCCGGACAAATCGGATCGATCAGCCCCAGCATTTT.

This clonotype was recorded many times. V and J are TRBV7-2 and TRBJ2-7; D remains ambiguous. Trimming removed 4 bases from V and 6 bases from J, with 13 bases in between. This CDR3 is built from 13 residues. The germline V gene encodes CDR1 SGHTA and CDR2 FQGNSA. CDR3 in amino acids: CASSSTYIGEQYF. In DNA form, the CDR3 reads TGTGCCAGCAGCTCTACTTACATTGGCGAGCAGTACTTC.

The chain joins TRBV4-1 to TRBJ2-5, with D tentatively TRBD1 (6 bases). The J call may be in error: the DNA end matches TRBJ2-7 better. The CDR3 length is 15 residues. The germline V gene encodes CDR1 MGHRA and CDR2 YSYEKL. The CDR3 DNA sequence: TGCGCCAGCAGCCAAGAAGCAGGGGATCTATACGAGCAGTACTTC. Protein product: CASSQEAGDLYEQYF.

This clonotype appeared a few times. This sequence joins TRBV20-1 and TRBJ2-7, with 10 bases identical to TRBD2. The J segment lost 2 bases and the V segment lost 0 bases, leaving 7 bases of the junction unmatched. The CDR3 runs 16 residues. Germline loops: CDR1 DFQATT, CDR2 SNEGSKA (reference sequence). CDR3 residues: CSARDASGSGTYEQYF. CDR3 nucleotide sequence: TGCAGTGCTAGAGATGCTAGCGGGAGTGGGACCTACGAGCAGTACTTC.

CDR3 region: CASSYSSTGMSTEAFF. The CDR3 DNA reads TGTGCCAGCAGTTACTCAAGCACAGGGATGAGCACTGAAGCTTTCTTT. The chain employs TRBV6-6 and TRBJ1-1, with a possible D match to TRBD1 (6 bases). CDR3 size: 16 residues. CDR1 is MNHNY, CDR2 SVGAGI, per germline (reference sequence). V lost 0 bases, J lost 4 bases, and 15 bases lay in between.

This sequence joins TRBV9 and TRBJ2-1, with 12 nucleotides matching TRBD1. This CDR3 spans 15 amino acids. Germline V gene sequence: CDR1 SGDLS, CDR2 YYNGEE. The V and J ends lost 0 bases and 8 bases, in that order; junction bases with no gene match: 3. The CDR3: CASSVAGQGAYEQFF. As DNA, the CDR3 is TGTGCCAGCAGCGTAGCGGGACAGGGGGCCTATGAGCAGTTCTTC.

V and J are TRBV6-5 and TRBJ2-7; D unresolved. The germline V gene has CDR1 MNHEY and CDR2 SVGAGI. The CDR3 extends over 14 amino acids. The germline V and J ends were trimmed by 6 bases and 2 bases, with 14 bases remaining between them. In DNA form, the CDR3 reads TGTGCCAGCAGCCGGGTGCGGCGCCCCTACGAGCAGTACTTC. This translates into CASSRVRRPYEQYF.